The rows below give T cell receptor beta chains drawn from one sample of a study of T cells after yellow fever vaccination. MiXCR, applied by TCRdb to the 5' RACE reads, yields one record per CDR3 protein. The sample yields tens of thousands of distinct CDR3 sequences, roughly a tenth seen once. The specimen was PBMCs, either bulk or a sorted T-cell subset (CD4+, CD8+, memory, or dextramer-sorted; not recorded which), collected roughly 15 days after the first yellow fever vaccination. These receptors were taken from a man aged 18 to 30 who received the YFV17D yellow fever vaccine. Both conserved end residues are part of each CDR3. The D gene is left open where the match is weak. Size values are once, few and many counts, or a class for expanded clones, and some rows have none.

j_call clone_size d_call v_call cdr3_nt cdr3_aa
TRBJ2-2 many - TRBV5-1 TGCGCCAGCAGCTTAAGGGACCCTGGGCGGGAGCTGTTTTTT CASSLRDPGRELFF
TRBJ1-2 many - TRBV4-1 TGCGCCAGCAGCCAAGATCCTGTTGGCTACACCTTC CASSQDPVGYTF
TRBJ2-2 many - TRBV4-3 TGCGCCAGCAGCCAAGGCTCGGTGGGGGAGCTGTTTTTT CASSQGSVGELFF
TRBJ2-7 many - TRBV15 TGTGCCACCAGCAGAGATAGGGGGGGGGACCAGTACTTC CATSRDRGGDQYF
TRBJ2-1 many - TRBV7-9 TGTGCCAGCAGCGCAGGCTCCTACAATGAGCAGTTCTTC CASSAGSYNEQFF
TRBJ1-4 many - TRBV19 TGTGCCAGCACTAGACGTGGGATAGGAGGGGAAAAACTGTTTTTT CASTRRGIGGEKLFF
TRBJ2-2 many - TRBV6-4 TGTGCCAGCAGTGAAGGGGACACCGGGGAGCTGTTTTTT CASSEGDTGELFF
TRBJ2-1 many - TRBV24-1 TGTGCCACCAGTGTCGGGCACAGCTCCTACAATGAGCAGTTCTTC CATSVGHSSYNEQFF
TRBJ2-1 many - TRBV11-1 TGTGCCAGCAGCTTATACGTCGGGGGCAATGAGCAGTTCTTC CASSLYVGGNEQFF
TRBJ1-1 many - TRBV20-1 TGCAGTGCATGGAGGGGGAACACTGAAGCTTTCTTT CSAWRGNTEAFF
TRBJ1-1 - - TRBV6-2/TRBV6-3 TGTGCCAGCAGTCCCGTTTCCTCTGGACATGGTAAAGCTTTCTTT CASSPVSSGHGKAFF
TRBJ1-5 many - TRBV12-3/TRBV12-4 TGTGCCAGCAGTGAACTCCAGGGCCAGCCCCAGCATTTT CASSELQGQPQHF
TRBJ2-2 many - TRBV10-3 TGTGCCACCCGGACAGAGAACACCGGGGAGCTGTTTTTT CATRTENTGELFF
TRBJ2-1 many - TRBV10-3 TGTGCCATCAGTGAACCGGGACCCCAGGTCTTC CAISEPGPQVF
TRBJ2-5 many TRBD2 TRBV9 TGTGCCAGCAGCGCTAGCGGGGCGGAGACCCAGTACTTC CASSASGAETQYF
TRBJ2-1 many - TRBV7-2 TGTGCCAGCAGCTTTGGAGGGGCTTCCTACAATGAGCAGTTCTTC CASSFGGASYNEQFF
TRBJ1-4 many - TRBV7-9 TGTGCCAGCAGCAGAGACCACTACGGGAATGAAAAACTGTTTTTT CASSRDHYGNEKLFF
TRBJ2-7 many - TRBV12-3/TRBV12-4 TGTGCCAGCACCCACGGGTCCTCTCAGTACTTC CASTHGSSQYF
TRBJ2-1 - TRBD2 TRBV5-4 TGTGCCAGCAGCTCCGGGACTAGCTGGGAACGATCTGCTGAGCAGTTCTTC CASSSGTSWERSAEQFF
TRBJ2-2 many - TRBV6-5 TGTGCCAGCAGTTACTACTCGGACACCGGGGAGCTGTTTTTT CASSYYSDTGELFF
TRBJ2-3 - TRBD2 TRBV4-3 TGCGCCAGCAGCCAAGATCTAGCGGCGATTACAGATACGCAGTATTTT CASSQDLAAITDTQYF
TRBJ1-4 many - TRBV7-2 TGTGCCAGCAGCTTAATGAGGGCAACAACTAATGAAAAACTGTTTTTT CASSLMRATTNEKLFF
TRBJ1-5 many - TRBV7-3 TGTGCCAGCAGTTACGGGAGGGGTCAGCCCCAGCATTTT CASSYGRGQPQHF
TRBJ1-2 many - TRBV5-5 TGTGCCAGCAGCTTGGCTCCCACCTCTAACTATGGCTACACCTTC CASSLAPTSNYGYTF
TRBJ2-5 many - TRBV7-6 TGTGCCAGCAGCTCGACAGGAACAGAGACCCAGTACTTC CASSSTGTETQYF
TRBJ2-3 many TRBD2 TRBV6-1 TGTGCCAGCAGTAAGGGACTAGCGGGGGGAAGCACAGATACGCAGTATTTT CASSKGLAGGSTDTQYF
TRBJ2-7 many TRBD2 TRBV14 TGTGCCAGCAGCCAGACTAGCGGGGGGCCCTACGAGCAGTACTTC CASSQTSGGPYEQYF
TRBJ1-1 many - TRBV12-3/TRBV12-4 TGTGCCAGCAGTTTGTGGGTTGAAGCTTTCTTT CASSLWVEAFF
TRBJ1-2 many TRBD1 TRBV4-2 TGTGCCAGCAGCCTCGCATCCGGGACAGGAGTTCTCACTAACTATGGCTACACCTTC CASSLASGTGVLTNYGYTF
TRBJ1-5 many TRBD1 TRBV28 TGTGCCAGCAGCCCTACAGGGGCGGGCAATCAGCCCCAGCATTTT CASSPTGAGNQPQHF
TRBJ2-2 many - TRBV7-2 TGTGCCAGCAGCTCCTATACCCGGGGGCTGTTTTTT CASSSYTRGLFF
TRBJ1-2 many TRBD1 TRBV7-9 TGTGCCAGCAGCCCCGGGGACAGGGTCGGCTACACCTTC CASSPGDRVGYTF
TRBJ1-1 many TRBD1 TRBV20-1 TGCAGTGCCCCAAATCCACAGGGGCCCACTGAAGCTTTCTTT CSAPNPQGPTEAFF
TRBJ2-5 many - TRBV5-1 TGCGCCAGCAGCTTGGAGCCGGGGAGAGGGGAGACCCAGTACTTC CASSLEPGRGETQYF
TRBJ2-2 medium-sized TRBD1 TRBV12-3/TRBV12-4 TGTGCCAGCAGTCCGGGACAGGTTTACACCGGGGAGCTGTTTTTT CASSPGQVYTGELFF
TRBJ2-5 many TRBD2 TRBV2 TGTGCCAGCAGTGGGAACGGGGGGGAAGAGACCCAGTACTTC CASSGNGGEETQYF
TRBJ1-2 many - TRBV5-1 TGCGCCAGCAGCGCGCAGGGCCGAGGAAACTATGGCTACACCTTC CASSAQGRGNYGYTF
TRBJ2-2 many - TRBV2 TGTGCCAGCACCCCCGGGCGCGGCACCGGGGAGCTGTTTTTT CASTPGRGTGELFF
TRBJ2-7 many - TRBV7-8 TGTGCCAGCAGCTTAGACACAGGACCATCCCACGAGCAGTACTTC CASSLDTGPSHEQYF
TRBJ2-1 many TRBD1 TRBV5-1 TGCGCCAGCAGCCCTACCGGGACAGGGAACAATGAGCAGTTCTTC CASSPTGTGNNEQFF
TRBJ2-1 few TRBD2 TRBV20-1 TGCAGTGCTACCCAAGTGCGCGGGGGGCCCGGATACAATGAGCAGTTCTTC CSATQVRGGPGYNEQFF
TRBJ2-6 many - TRBV7-2 TGTGCCAGCAGCTTTTGGGCCATCTCTGGGGCCAACGTCCTGACTTTC CASSFWAISGANVLTF
TRBJ1-6 many - TRBV11-1 TGTGCCAGCAGCGTCCGAAATTCACCCCTCCACTTT CASSVRNSPLHF